This TCR beta chain emerged from a study of blood T cells in healthy people across ages. Using a J-beta primer mix together with a sample-barcoded 5' primer, a second PCR was run for roughly 6 to 11 cycles. One entry per CDR3 protein results from TCRdb running MiXCR on the 5' RACE reads. The table lists roughly 700,000 distinct CDR3 sequences, about 30% of them singletons, with just over 15% in the top ten. This clonotype was observed many times. Its antigen is unknown. Study results and caveats: The long-lived group displayed more naive CD4+ cells, plus higher diversity, than the aged donors did. Diversity estimates drawn from one million T cells were deemed underestimates. Strong correlation linked observed beta diversity and percent naive T cells.

V lost 2 bases and J lost 2; bases outside the gene matches: 5. There are 14 residues in the CDR3. Per germline, CDR1 DFQATT and CDR2 SNEGSKA (reference sequence). The sample taken for sequencing was blood. This sequence originates from a woman at least 80 years old in good health. The gene calls are TRBV20-1 and TRBJ2-7, with 8 positions matching TRBD2. CDR3 amino acids: CSARFGGGAYEQYF. CDR3 bases: TGCAGTGCTAGATTCGGGGGGGGAGCCTACGAGCAGTACTTC.